This T cell receptor (beta chain) emerged from a study of identical twins. Findings and caveats of the study: With beta out-of-frame sequences, excess sharing by twins was weaker.

The V gene's germline CDR1 is SGHTA and CDR2 FQGNSA. Trimming took off 6 bases at V and 1 base at J, with 15 bases between the two ends. The CDR3 length is 15 residues. TCRdb reanalysed the 5' RACE reads using MiXCR and keeps one entry per CDR3 protein. The data contain fewer than 550,000 distinct CDR3 sequences, 14% of them singletons. Many counts were recorded for this clonotype. No antigen is known for it. The sample was also linked to a second study, of yellow fever vaccine responses in identical twins.

The sequence was collected from a woman between 18 and 29 years old in good health. This chain links TRBV7-2 with TRBJ1-1; TRBD1 is a possible D gene (5 bases). The sample consisted of CD4+ T cells sorted from blood. The CDR3 here is CASRLVPTENTEAFF. CDR3 bases: TGTGCCAGCAGACTAGTCCCGACAGAGAACACTGAAGCTTTCTTT. Using reference TRBV7-2 and TRBJ1-1 for the parts outside the CDR3, the full variable domain is GAGVSQSPSNKVTEKGKDVELRCDPISGHTALYWYRQSLGQGLEFLIYFQGNSAPDKSGLPSDRFSAERTGGSVSTLTIQRTQQEDSAVYLCASRLVPTENTEAFFGQGTRLTVV.